Presented here are 22 T cell receptor beta chains from one specimen sequenced in a study of neoadjuvant anti-PD-1 for oral cavity cancer. Some clones are missing from TCRdb's copy, which holds only in-frame ones; the method was immunoSEQ multiplex PCR. This repertoire shows 12,000 or so clones, roughly 60% found once; its top ten account for approximately 7%. The source material was tumor tissue, sampled before nivolumab (anti-PD-1) treatment. These receptors all stem from a person aged 40 to 85 with oral cavity squamous cell carcinoma. The donor label of this sample is uncertain.

The genes are TRBV6-6 and TRBJ1-4; tentatively, D is TRBD1 (6 bases). The CDR3 is 14 residues long. Germline V gives CDR1 MNHNY, CDR2 SVGAGI (reference sequence). V was pared by 2 bases and J by 8 bases, with 12 bases between. The CDR3 DNA is TGTGCCAGCAGTTACGGGGGGCCAGGGGAAAAACTGTTTTTT. Its translation: CASSYGGPGEKLFF.

The chain links TRBV6-5 to TRBJ2-7, with D perhaps matching TRBD1 (6 bases). V shed 8 bases and J shed 0 bases, with 11 bases lying between them. The CDR3 sequence is 13 residues long. CDR1 is MNHEY, CDR2 SVGAGI, per germline. CDR3 in DNA: TGTGCCAGCCTAGACAGGACCTCCTACGAGCAGTACTTC. Amino acid sequence: CASLDRTSYEQYF.

This clone was recorded only once. This rearrangement joins TRBV9 to TRBJ1-1; D not resolved. The CDR3 runs 13 residues. V lost 3 bases and J 10 bases, leaving 16 bases between the germline ends. The V gene's germline CDR1 is SGDLS and CDR2 YYNGEE. The CDR3 region is CASSDLKRAPAFF. The CDR3 bases are TGTGCCAGCAGCGACCTTAAGAGGGCGCCAGCTTTCTTT.

The chain uses TRBV27 and TRBJ1-1, with 7 nucleotides matching TRBD1. This CDR3 has 14 amino acids. Germline V gene sequence: CDR1 MNHEY, CDR2 SMNVEV (reference sequence). Germline trimming cut 5 bases from V and 5 bases from J; bases unmatched to any gene: 8. In nucleotides, the CDR3 is TGTGCCAGCAGTCCTAGAAGACAGGGAACTGAAGCTTTCTTT. Its translation is CASSPRRQGTEAFF.

The V call is TRBV7-3, the J call TRBJ2-5; D unresolved. Looked up from germline, CDR1 is SGHTA and CDR2 is FQGTGA. The CDR3 totals 13 residues. The V end lost 4 bases, the J end lost 4 bases, and 10 bases lay between the germline ends. CDR3 loop: CASSSGLSETQYF. In nucleotides, the CDR3 is TGTGCCAGCAGCTCCGGCCTTTCAGAGACCCAGTACTTC. Variable domain in full (rest from reference TRBV7-3 and TRBJ2-5): GAGVSQTPSNKVTEKGKYVELRCDPISGHTALYWYRQSLGQGPEFLIYFQGTGAADDSGLPNDRFFAVRPEGSVSTLKIQRTERGDSAVYLCASSSGLSETQYFGPGTRLLVL.

This clone was picked up one time. The chain combines TRBV2 with TRBJ2-5, with a tentative D call TRBD1 (6 bases). CDR1 and CDR2 (germline): SNHLY, FYNNEI. V was shortened by 7 bases and J by 2 bases, with 11 bases between the two germline ends. This CDR3 has 13 residues. The CDR3 here is CASNEQGQETQYF. The CDR3 bases are TGTGCCAGCAACGAACAGGGACAAGAGACCCAGTACTTC.

The rearrangement links TRBV19 to TRBJ2-5, with D possibly being TRBD1 (5 bases). V lost 5 bases, J lost 5 bases, and 15 bases lay in between. The CDR3 totals 14 residues. Germline V gives CDR1 LNHDA, CDR2 SQIVND (reference sequence). CDR3 loop: CASSLAGSRETQYF. The CDR3 nucleotides are TGTGCCAGTAGTTTAGCAGGGTCCCGGGAGACCCAGTACTTC.

Only a few counts were recorded for this clone. The gene calls are TRBV6-1 and TRBJ2-1, with D tentatively TRBD2 (6 bases). This CDR3 spans 14 amino acids. The germline V gene encodes CDR1 MNHNS and CDR2 SASEGT. V lost 10 bases and J lost 4, with 17 bases in between. CDR3 protein: CATWVGSQYNEQFF. CDR3 bases: TGTGCCACCTGGGTCGGGAGCCAGTACAATGAGCAGTTCTTC.

The chain has TRBV19 and TRBJ1-5; D might be TRBD1 (5 bases). V was shortened by 4 bases and J by 3 bases, with 10 bases between the two germline ends. From germline, CDR1 is LNHDA and CDR2 SQIVND (reference sequence). The CDR3 is 14 amino acids. In nucleotides, the CDR3 is TGTGCCAGTAGTAGGGGGGGATTCAATCAGCCCCAGCATTTT. Amino acids: CASSRGGFNQPQHF.

The rearrangement joins TRBV5-1 to TRBJ2-2, with 14 nucleotides matching TRBD2. This CDR3 has 19 residues. After removal of 4 bases from V and 4 bases from J, the junction contained 12 bases not matched to a gene. Looked up from germline, CDR1 is SGHRS and CDR2 is YFSETQ. The DNA for the CDR3 is TGCGCCAGCAGCACAACCGCGGGACTAGCGGGAGCGGTCACCGGGGAGCTGTTTTTT. Residues: CASSTTAGLAGAVTGELFF.

In this sample, this clone turned up a few times. CDR3 in amino acids: CASSFSGTGPNQPQHF. The CDR3 DNA reads as TGTGCCAGCAGCTTTTCAGGGACAGGGCCCAATCAGCCCCAGCATTTT. V usage is TRBV5-4 and J usage is TRBJ1-5, with TRBD1 matching 9 bases. Looked up from germline, CDR1 is SGHNT and CDR2 is YYREEE (reference sequence). V trimming: 2 bases; J trimming: 3 bases; junction bases outside the gene matches: 6. CDR3 length equals 16 residues.

The chain recombines TRBV28 with TRBJ2-4, with 13 bases aligning to TRBD2. CDR3 length equals 15 residues. CDR1 is MDHEN and CDR2 is SYDVKM in the germline V gene. With 5 bases clipped from V and 13 bases from J, the junction kept 11 bases outside the gene matches. The CDR3 nucleotides are TGTGCCAGCAGTCAACGGGGGACTAGCGGGGCGGTACAGTACTTC. It encodes CASSQRGTSGAVQYF.

By its share, this clone is medium-sized. The J gene is TRBJ1-5, the V gene TRBV18; D gene ambiguous. This CDR3 has 13 residues. Germline values: CDR1 KGHSH, CDR2 LQKENI. V was pared by 6 bases and J by 0 bases, with 6 bases between. CDR3 DNA: TGTGCCAGCTCGGACCTTAGCAATCAGCCCCAGCATTTT. This translates into CASSDLSNQPQHF.

This clone was seen only a few times. The chain combines TRBV21-1 with TRBJ2-6; the D call in the table, TRBD1, was not verified against the DNA. TRBV21-1 is a recognized pseudogene. The CDR3 extends over 17 amino acids. The DNA for the CDR3 is TGTGCCAGCAGCAAGGGGGAAAGGGGGCTTGGGGCCAACGTCCTGACTTTC. Its protein product is CASSKGERGLGANVLTF.

The chain employs TRBV4-2 and TRBJ1-4; D is unclear. Germline CDR1 LGHNA, CDR2 YNFKEQ. The CDR3 consists of 16 residues. The ends were cut back, 0 bases at V and 7 bases at J, with 15 bases in the middle. The CDR3 region has the DNA TGTGCCAGCAGCCAAGATGCCGGTTTGGGAGGTGAAAAACTGTTTTTT. This encodes CASSQDAGLGGEKLFF.

This clone was observed a handful of times. The V and J genes are TRBV6-1 and TRBJ1-2; perhaps TRBD1 as D (5 bases). The germline CDR1 and CDR2 sequences are MNHNS and SASEGT. Trimming shortened V by 7 bases and J by 3 bases, and 12 bases separated the two germline ends. The CDR3 is 13 amino acids. The CDR3: CASNPARDYGYTF. CDR3 sequence (DNA): TGTGCCAGCAATCCGGCCAGGGACTATGGCTACACCTTC.

This clone was observed a handful of times. The chain carries TRBV7-2 and TRBJ1-5, with D unresolved. The CDR3 loop spans 12 amino acids. V lost 4 bases and J 3 bases, leaving 4 bases between the germline ends. CDR1 SGHTA and CDR2 FQGNSA come from the germline V gene. The CDR3 region has the DNA TGTGCCAGCAGCTCGCTCAATCAGCCCCAGCATTTT. Translated: CASSSLNQPQHF.

The V gene is TRBV4-1, the J gene TRBJ1-4; TRBD1 is a possible D gene (5 bases). The V and J ends lost 0 bases and 2 bases respectively, with 13 bases between them. Per the germline V gene, CDR1 is MGHRA and CDR2 is YSYEKL. This CDR3 is 17 amino acids long. Written as DNA, the CDR3 is TGCGCCAGCAGCCAAGATATGGGGGGACTTACTAATGAAAAACTGTTTTTT. Its protein is CASSQDMGGLTNEKLFF.

This clone was recorded only once. This chain links TRBV19 with TRBJ2-3; TRBD1 might be the D (6 bases). The length of the CDR3 is 12 residues. Germline V gene data show CDR1 as LNHDA and CDR2 as SQIVND (reference sequence). V lost 3 bases, J lost 6 bases, and 7 bases lay in between. CDR3 sequence (DNA): TGTGCCAGTAGTATGAGGGGGGATACGCAGTATTTT. This encodes CASSMRGDTQYF.

The chain links TRBV6-5 to TRBJ2-3, with D possibly matching TRBD1 (6 bases). Looked up from germline, CDR1 is MNHEY and CDR2 is SVGAGI. The CDR3 sequence is 12 residues long. V was clipped by 4 bases and J by 6 bases, with 8 bases between them. The CDR3 sequence is CASSSTGDTQYF. DNA for the CDR3: TGTGCCAGCAGTTCTACAGGGGATACGCAGTATTTT.

The chain is built from TRBV4-1 and TRBJ1-1; no clear D gene. Germline CDR1 MGHRA, CDR2 YSYEKL. V lost 0 bases and J 3 bases, leaving 14 bases between the germline ends. This CDR3 has 16 residues. DNA for the CDR3: TGCGCCAGCAGCCAAGAAGGAACAGTTGGATACACTGAAGCTTTCTTT. It yields the protein CASSQEGTVGYTEAFF.

The rearrangement links TRBV28 to TRBJ1-2, with 8 bases lining up with TRBD1. V was clipped by 9 bases and J by 6 bases; unmatched bases: 6. The germline V gene encodes CDR1 MDHEN and CDR2 SYDVKM. This CDR3 is built from 12 residues. CDR3 sequence: CASSGQGDGYTF. CDR3 DNA: TGTGCCAGTAGCGGACAGGGCGATGGCTACACCTTC.